This T cell receptor beta chain appears in the sequencing data of a study of blood T cell repertoires in COVID-19. Looking at the study overall: Specimens from acute and convalescent COVID-19 originated in the United States, Italy and Spain.

The method was immunoSEQ multiplex PCR; TCRdb's version includes in-frame clones alone and lacks a portion of them. The data contain 150,000 to 200,000 clones, about 93% of them singletons. Germline values: CDR1 SGDLS, CDR2 YYNGEE. V lost 4 bases and J 0 bases, leaving 11 bases between the germline ends. The CDR3 sequence is 15 residues long. The sample taken for sequencing was peripheral blood. The TCR sequence derives from a man between 45 and 60 years old with acute or convalescent COVID-19. V gene TRBV9 combines with J gene TRBJ1-3; D not certain. CDR3 sequence: CASSNRLSSGNTIYF. The CDR3 DNA follows: TGTGCCAGCAGCAACCGATTGAGCTCTGGAAACACCATATATTTT.